This TCR beta chain was documented in a study of blood T cells in healthy people across ages. The authors isolated at least 6 million PBMCs per sample. For the second PCR, which ran for 7 to 11 cycles, a sample-barcoded 5' primer and a J-beta primer mix were used. TCRdb re-called the 5' RACE reads with MiXCR, one entry per CDR3 protein. In the table there are about 540,000 distinct CDR3 sequences, about 25% of which are singletons. About this clonotype: Its matching antigen is unknown. One end of the junction does not line up with germline, which may come from a read error.

Study-level results: Since the PBMCs were unsorted, naive and antigen-experienced cells could not be conclusively compared.

Germline loops: CDR1 DFQATT, CDR2 SNEGSKA (reference sequence). This CDR3 spans 16 amino acids. This sample was shared with a second study, whose subject was T cells of mothers and their children. That source reports: The sample comes from 8 or 9 healthy Caucasian donors: mothers and children. Over 8 million TCR beta CDR3 reads were obtained from each mother, and 3 million to 3.5 million from each child.

The rearrangement links TRBV20-1 to TRBJ2-1; either TRBD1 or TRBD2 may fit D (6 bases each). The sample comprised blood. The TCR was taken from a boy under 18 in good health. The CDR3 region is CSAGDRGPNSYNEQFF. For the CDR3, the DNA is TGCAGTGCTGGAGACCGGGGGCCGAACTCCTACAATGAGCAGTTCTTC.